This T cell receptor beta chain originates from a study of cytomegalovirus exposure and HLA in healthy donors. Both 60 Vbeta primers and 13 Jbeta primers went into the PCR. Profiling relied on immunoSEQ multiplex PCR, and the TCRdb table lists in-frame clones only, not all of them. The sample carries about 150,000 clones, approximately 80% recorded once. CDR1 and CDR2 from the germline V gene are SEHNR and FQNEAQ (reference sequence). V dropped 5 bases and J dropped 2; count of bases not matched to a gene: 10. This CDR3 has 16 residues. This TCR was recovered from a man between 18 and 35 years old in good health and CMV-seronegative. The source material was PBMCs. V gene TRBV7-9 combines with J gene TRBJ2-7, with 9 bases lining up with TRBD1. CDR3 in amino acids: CASSIGVGQGAYEQYF. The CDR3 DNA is TGTGCCAGCAGCATCGGCGTGGGACAGGGAGCCTACGAGCAGTACTTC.